This TCR beta chain comes out of a study of spatial heterogeneity in lung cancer. The CDR3 contains 15 residues. Germline CDR1 and CDR2: DFQATT and SNEGSKA (reference sequence). V was clipped by 0 bases and J by 5 bases; unmatched bases: 8. The time point here: sample taken at primary tumor resection. In TCRdb, the 5' RACE reads were re-called with MiXCR into one record per CDR3 protein. The sample has 30,000 to 45,000 distinct CDR3 sequences, 6.5% to 8.5% seen once; the top ten hold 28%. This clonotype was found many times. This chain joins TRBV20-1 and TRBJ2-7, with 9 positions matching TRBD1. The sample consisted of PBMCs, taken at surgery. This sequence was found in a male donor with early-stage non-small cell lung cancer. CDR3: CSAREGSGTGNEQYF. The CDR3 nucleotides are TGCAGTGCTAGAGAGGGTTCCGGGACAGGGAACGAGCAGTACTTC.